One sample yielded the 22 T cell receptor beta chains listed below, sequenced in a study of cytomegalovirus exposure and HLA in healthy donors. PCR used 60 Vbeta primers and 13 Jbeta primers. Sequencing was performed with immunoSEQ multiplex PCR; in TCRdb, only in-frame clones are kept and a portion is missing. The data show approximately 120,000 clones, more than 80% seen once. Sequenced: PBMCs. The receptors come from a woman aged 25-40 years in good health and CMV-seropositive.

The V call is TRBV4-2, the J call TRBJ2-7, with TRBD2 matching 8 bases. The germline V gene has CDR1 LGHNA and CDR2 YNFKEQ. The CDR3 is 18 amino acids. With V trimmed by 4 bases and J by 2 bases, 16 bases remained unmatched. CDR3 residues: CASSLPSGESGGPYEQYF. The CDR3 bases are TGTGCCAGCAGCCTCCCCTCCGGGGAGAGCGGGGGTCCCTACGAGCAGTACTTC.

V and J are TRBV4-1 and TRBJ1-2; D call uncertain. This CDR3 is 14 amino acids long. CDR1 and CDR2 (germline): MGHRA, YSYEKL. V was trimmed by 4 bases and J by 8 bases, leaving 17 bases between them. CDR3 sequence: CASSPGPLFDGYTF. The CDR3 bases are TGCGCCAGCAGCCCTGGGCCCCTTTTTGACGGCTACACCTTC.

This chain uses TRBV18 with TRBJ1-2; TRBD1 agrees at 10 bases. The germline gives CDR1 KGHSH, CDR2 LQKENI. V dropped 3 bases and J dropped 6; count of bases not matched to a gene: 7. The CDR3 consists of 15 residues. The CDR3 DNA follows: TGTGCCAGCTCACCGACAGGGGGCATCCCAAATGGCTACACCTTC. It encodes CASSPTGGIPNGYTF.

The chain recombines TRBV27 with TRBJ2-5; 10 positions agree with TRBD2. Germline trimming cut 2 bases from V and 4 bases from J; bases unmatched to any gene: 7. The CDR3 runs to 16 residues. Germline lookup yields CDR1 MNHEY and CDR2 SMNVEV (reference sequence). The CDR3 nucleotides read TGTGCCAGCAGTTTAGGGGAGCGGGAGGGCCGAGAGACCCAGTACTTC. Protein product: CASSLGEREGRETQYF.

This chain connects TRBV11-1 to TRBJ2-3; D perhaps matches TRBD2 (6 bases). From germline, CDR1 is SGHAT and CDR2 FQDESV (reference sequence). Trimming cost V 8 bases and J 0 bases, with 18 bases left between them. The CDR3 covers 16 residues. This CDR3 reads CASSEGTSLSTDTQYF. DNA for the CDR3: TGTGCCAGCTCCGAGGGGACTTCCCTTAGCACAGATACGCAGTATTTT. Variable domain in full (rest from reference TRBV11-1 and TRBJ2-3): EAEVAQSPRYKITEKSQAVAFWCDPISGHATLYWYRQILGQGPELLVQFQDESVVDDSQLPKDRFSAERLKGVDSTLKIQPAELGDSAMYLCASSEGTSLSTDTQYFGPGTRLTVL.

The rearrangement links TRBV18 to TRBJ1-5; D may be TRBD1 (5 bases). CDR1 KGHSH and CDR2 LQKENI come from the germline V gene. The V gene lost 3 bases and the J gene lost 13 bases, with 16 bases spanning the gap. The CDR3 is 13 amino acids. CDR3 coding DNA: TGTGCCAGCTCACCCTCCGGGGGGGTAGGGCAGCATTTT. Translating gives CASSPSGGVGQHF.

The J gene is TRBJ1-2, the V gene TRBV28, with TRBD1 as a possible D gene (6 bases). Germline CDR1 MDHEN, CDR2 SYDVKM. CDR3 size: 17 residues. V gave up 6 bases and J gave up 2 bases, with 22 bases separating them. The CDR3 DNA sequence: TGTGCCAGCAGGCTAGGGGGGGCAGGAACCGTAAACTATGGCTACACCTTC. As protein: CASRLGGAGTVNYGYTF.

As concerns this clone: One end of the junction is discordant with germline, which a read error may explain. V is TRBV7-9 and J is TRBJ2-1; D may be TRBD1 (5 bases). The germline V gene has CDR1 SEHNR and CDR2 FQNEAQ (reference sequence). The CDR3 spans 13 residues. The CDR3 region has the DNA TGTTCCAGCAGCTTAGCCAGGGTCAATGAGCAGTTCTTC. Protein: CSSSLARVNEQFF.

The gene calls are TRBV5-8 and TRBJ1-1; D is possibly TRBD1 (5 bases). Looked up from germline, CDR1 is SGHTS and CDR2 is YDEGEE. The ends were cut back, 9 bases at V and 4 bases at J, with 16 bases in the middle. The length of the CDR3 is 13 residues. For the CDR3, the DNA is TGTGCCACCGCCCCCGGGGGGGGCACTGAAGCTTTCTTT. Translating gives CATAPGGGTEAFF.

This clone was counted between two and nine times. The rearrangement joins TRBV30 to TRBJ1-2, with D perhaps matching TRBD1 (6 bases). This CDR3 has 15 amino acids. Germline loops: CDR1 GTSNPN, CDR2 SVGIG (reference sequence). Trimming cost V 3 bases and J 4 bases, with 18 bases left between them. CDR3 sequence (DNA): TGTGCCTGGAGCCAAGACCAGGGACAAATCTATGGCTACACCTTC. Translated: CAWSQDQGQIYGYTF.

The V and J genes are TRBV19 and TRBJ1-3; D uncertain. Germline CDR1 reads LNHDA; CDR2 reads SQIVND (reference sequence). The CDR3 covers 14 residues. Trimming removed 7 bases at V and 8 bases at J, with 18 bases between. The CDR3 loop is CASTPPGFLDTIYF. The CDR3 DNA reads TGTGCCAGTACCCCCCCGGGGTTTTTGGACACCATATATTTT.

This clone came up a few times. The V gene is TRBV6-5, the J gene TRBJ1-5; D remains ambiguous. The V end was cut by 4 bases, the J end by 0 bases, with 7 bases between. The CDR3 loop spans 14 amino acids. CDR1 is MNHEY and CDR2 is SVGAGI in the germline V gene. CDR3 in DNA: TGTGCCAGCAGTTCCATAGATAGCAATCAGCCCCAGCATTTT. Its protein product is CASSSIDSNQPQHF.

The chain combines TRBV18 with TRBJ1-5; 7 nucleotides agree with TRBD1. The junction had 4 bases not matched to a gene; V was cut back by 3 bases and J by 5 bases. Germline loops: CDR1 KGHSH, CDR2 LQKENI. The CDR3 sequence is 14 residues long. This CDR3 reads CASSPTGFDQPQHF. The CDR3 DNA follows: TGTGCCAGCTCACCGACAGGGTTTGATCAGCCCCAGCATTTT.

The chain is built from TRBV29-1 and TRBJ2-3, with 11 bases aligning to TRBD2. The CDR3 extends over 15 amino acids. Germline loops: CDR1 SQVTM, CDR2 ANQGSEA. The J segment lost 5 bases and the V segment lost 3 bases, leaving 7 bases of the junction unmatched. As DNA, the CDR3 is TGCAGCGTTGAGGGAATAGCGGGAGGGGTAGATACGCAGTATTTT. As protein: CSVEGIAGGVDTQYF.

V gene TRBV15 combines with J gene TRBJ2-1; TRBD2 matches 8 bases. The J segment lost 3 bases and the V segment lost 1 base, leaving 2 bases of the junction unmatched. The CDR3 covers 15 residues. Germline-derived CDR1 and CDR2 are LNHNV and YYDKDF (reference sequence). The CDR3: CATSRGAGDYNEQFF. In nucleotides, the CDR3 is TGTGCCACCAGCAGAGGAGCGGGGGACTACAATGAGCAGTTCTTC. Using reference TRBV15 and TRBJ2-1 for the parts outside the CDR3, the full variable domain is DAMVIQNPRYQVTQFGKPVTLSCSQTLNHNVMYWYQQKSSQAPKLLFHYYDKDFNNEADTPDNFQSRRPNTSFCFLDIRSPGLGDTAMYLCATSRGAGDYNEQFFGPGTRLTVL.

V usage is TRBV27 and J usage is TRBJ2-2; D is uncertain. This CDR3 comprises 13 residues. V shed 5 bases and J shed 4 bases, with 8 bases lying between them. The V gene's germline CDR1 is MNHEY and CDR2 SMNVEV (reference sequence). The CDR3 protein is CASSQLPTGELFF. CDR3 sequence (DNA): TGTGCCAGCAGTCAACTCCCCACCGGGGAGCTGTTTTTT.

This chain joins TRBV25-1 and TRBJ1-3; D call uncertain. CDR1 and CDR2 (germline): MGHDK, SYGVNS. V was shortened by 1 base and J by 0 bases, with 7 bases between the two germline ends. There are 15 residues in the CDR3. Written as DNA, the CDR3 is TGTGCCAGCAGTGAATTGAGAGGCTCTGGAAACACCATATATTTT. It translates to CASSELRGSGNTIYF. The whole variable domain, filled in from reference TRBV25-1 and TRBJ1-3, reads EADIYQTPRYLVIGTGKKITLECSQTMGHDKMYWYQQDPGMELHLIHYSYGVNSTEKGDLSSESTVSRIRTEHFPLTLESARPSHTSQYLCASSELRGSGNTIYFGEGSWLTVV.

The J gene is TRBJ1-1, the V gene TRBV27; unclear D gene. CDR3 size: 14 residues. Germline CDR1 reads MNHEY; CDR2 reads SMNVEV (reference sequence). Trimming removed 6 bases from V and 1 base from J, with 12 bases in between. CDR3 protein: CASRESGWNTEAFF. The DNA for the CDR3 is TGTGCCAGCAGGGAATCGGGATGGAACACTGAAGCTTTCTTT.

V is TRBV5-4 and J is TRBJ1-6, with D maybe TRBD1 (5 bases). Deletions cut 0 bases from V and 8 bases from J, with 15 bases between. The CDR3 has 16 amino acids. Germline V CDR1 and CDR2: SGHNT, YYREEE (reference sequence). CDR3 in amino acids: CASSLAGPRGYSPLHF. CDR3 coding DNA: TGTGCCAGCAGCTTGGCTGGGCCAAGGGGCTATTCACCCCTCCACTTT.

This clone was picked up one time. The CDR3 nucleotides are TGTGCCAGCAGCATCTCGGGACAGGGGAACTATGGCTACACCTTC. It specifies CASSISGQGNYGYTF. V usage is TRBV9 and J usage is TRBJ1-2, with 10 bases fitting TRBD1. This CDR3 is built from 15 residues. The V and J ends lost 4 bases and 2 bases, in that order; junction bases with no gene match: 5. CDR1 is SGDLS and CDR2 is YYNGEE in the germline V gene.

V gene TRBV28 combines with J gene TRBJ2-2; weak D call: TRBD2 (6 bases). CDR1 is MDHEN, CDR2 SYDVKM, per germline. The V end lost 5 bases, the J end lost 7 bases, and 8 bases lay between the germline ends. CDR3 length: 12 residues. CDR3 region: CASSGGIGELFF. CDR3 bases: TGTGCCAGCAGTGGGGGGATCGGGGAGCTGTTTTTT.

This clone has more than one count but fewer than ten. J is TRBJ2-7 and V is TRBV5-1, with a possible D match to TRBD1 (5 bases). Per germline, CDR1 SGHRS and CDR2 YFSETQ. Between the trimmed V and J ends, which lost 2 bases and 0 bases, there was a span of 6 bases. There are 13 residues in the CDR3. The CDR3 protein is CASSFDSSYEQYF. The CDR3 DNA reads as TGCGCCAGCAGCTTTGACAGCTCCTACGAGCAGTACTTC.